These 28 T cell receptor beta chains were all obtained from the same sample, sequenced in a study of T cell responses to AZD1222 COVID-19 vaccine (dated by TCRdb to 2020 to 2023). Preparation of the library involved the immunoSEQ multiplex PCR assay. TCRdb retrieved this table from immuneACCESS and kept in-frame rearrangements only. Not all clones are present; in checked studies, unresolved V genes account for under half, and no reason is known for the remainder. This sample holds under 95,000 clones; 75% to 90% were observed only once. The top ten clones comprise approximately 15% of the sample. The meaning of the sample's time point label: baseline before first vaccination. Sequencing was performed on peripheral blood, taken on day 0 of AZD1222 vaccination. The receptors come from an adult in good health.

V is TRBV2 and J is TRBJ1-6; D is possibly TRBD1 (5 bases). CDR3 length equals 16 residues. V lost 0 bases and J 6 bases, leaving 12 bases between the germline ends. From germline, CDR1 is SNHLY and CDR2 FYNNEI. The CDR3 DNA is TGTGCCAGCAGTGAAGCACAGGCAGTCCTTAATTCACCCCTCCACTTT. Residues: CASSEAQAVLNSPLHF. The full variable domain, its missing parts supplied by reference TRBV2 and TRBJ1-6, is EPEVTQTPSHQVTQMGQEVILRCVPISNHLYFYWYRQILGQKVEFLVSFYNNEISEKSEIFDDQFSVERPDGSNFTLKIRSTKLEDSAMYFCASSEAQAVLNSPLHFGNGTRLTVT.

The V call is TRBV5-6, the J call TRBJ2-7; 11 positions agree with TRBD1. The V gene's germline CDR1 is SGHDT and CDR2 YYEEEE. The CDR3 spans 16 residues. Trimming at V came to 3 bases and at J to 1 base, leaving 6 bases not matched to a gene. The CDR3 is CASSWEGTGGSYEQYF. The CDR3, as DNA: TGTGCCAGCAGCTGGGAGGGGACAGGGGGGTCCTACGAGCAGTACTTC.

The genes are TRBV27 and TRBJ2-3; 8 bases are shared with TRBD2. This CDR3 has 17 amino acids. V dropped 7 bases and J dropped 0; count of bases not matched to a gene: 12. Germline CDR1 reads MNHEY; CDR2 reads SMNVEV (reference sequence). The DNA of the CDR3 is TGTGCCAGCACCGGGACTAGAAGTGGATTCAGCACAGATACGCAGTATTTT. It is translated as CASTGTRSGFSTDTQYF.

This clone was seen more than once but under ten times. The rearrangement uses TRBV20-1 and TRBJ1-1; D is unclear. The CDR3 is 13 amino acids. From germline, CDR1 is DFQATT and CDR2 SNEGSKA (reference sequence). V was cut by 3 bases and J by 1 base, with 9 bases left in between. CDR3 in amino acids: CSASLGSNTEAFF. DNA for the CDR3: TGCAGTGCTAGTCTGGGATCGAACACTGAAGCTTTCTTT.

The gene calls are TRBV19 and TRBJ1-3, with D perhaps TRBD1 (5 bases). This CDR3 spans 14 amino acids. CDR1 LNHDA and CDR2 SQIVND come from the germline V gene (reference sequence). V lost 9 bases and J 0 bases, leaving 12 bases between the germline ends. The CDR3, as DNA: TGTGCCAGCCTACCAGGGTCCTCTGGAAACACCATATATTTT. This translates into CASLPGSSGNTIYF.

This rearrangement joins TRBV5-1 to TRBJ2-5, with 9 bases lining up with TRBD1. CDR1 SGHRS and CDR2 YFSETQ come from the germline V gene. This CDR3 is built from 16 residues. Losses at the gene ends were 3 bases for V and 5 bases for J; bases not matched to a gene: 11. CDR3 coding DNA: TGCGCCAGCAGCTCCGGACAGGGGCATCTGGTGGAGACCCAGTACTTC. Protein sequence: CASSSGQGHLVETQYF.

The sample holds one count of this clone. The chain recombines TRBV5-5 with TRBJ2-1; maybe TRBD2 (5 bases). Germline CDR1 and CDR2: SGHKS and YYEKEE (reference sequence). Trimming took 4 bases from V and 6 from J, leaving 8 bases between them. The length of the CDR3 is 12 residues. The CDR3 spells CASSPGLNEQFF. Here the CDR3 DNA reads TGTGCCAGCAGCCCCGGACTCAATGAGCAGTTCTTC.

The DNA of the CDR3 is TGTGCCAGCAGCGTAGGTGGACTAGCGGGAGACGTGGATGAGCAGTTCTTC. This sequence encodes CASSVGGLAGDVDEQFF. The chain carries TRBV9 and TRBJ2-1, with 13 positions matching TRBD2. With V trimmed by 0 bases and J by 8 bases, 8 bases remained unmatched. Germline assignment: CDR1 SGDLS and CDR2 YYNGEE. The CDR3 runs to 17 residues.

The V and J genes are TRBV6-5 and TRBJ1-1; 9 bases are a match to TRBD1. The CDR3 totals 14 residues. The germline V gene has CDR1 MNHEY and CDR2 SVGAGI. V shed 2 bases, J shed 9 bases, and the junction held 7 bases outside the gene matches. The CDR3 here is CASSYRTGQGKAFF. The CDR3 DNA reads TGTGCCAGCAGTTACAGGACGGGACAGGGAAAAGCTTTCTTT.

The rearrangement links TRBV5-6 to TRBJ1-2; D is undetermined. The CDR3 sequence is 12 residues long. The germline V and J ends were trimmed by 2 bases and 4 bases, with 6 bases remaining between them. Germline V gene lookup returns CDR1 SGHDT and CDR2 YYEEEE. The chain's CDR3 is CASSFDTYGYTF. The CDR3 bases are TGTGCCAGCAGCTTTGACACCTATGGCTACACCTTC.

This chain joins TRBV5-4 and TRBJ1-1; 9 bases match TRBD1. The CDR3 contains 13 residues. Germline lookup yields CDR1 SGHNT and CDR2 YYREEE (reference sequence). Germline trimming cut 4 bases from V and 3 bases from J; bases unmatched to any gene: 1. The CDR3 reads CASSRDRDTEAFF. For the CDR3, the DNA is TGTGCCAGCAGCCGGGACAGGGACACTGAAGCTTTCTTT.

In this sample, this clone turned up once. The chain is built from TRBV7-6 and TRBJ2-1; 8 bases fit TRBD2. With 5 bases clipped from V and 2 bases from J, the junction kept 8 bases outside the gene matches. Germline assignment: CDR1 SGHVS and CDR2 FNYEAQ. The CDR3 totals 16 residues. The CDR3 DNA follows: TGTGCCAGCAGCGGAACACAAGCGGGAGCCTACAATGAGCAGTTCTTC. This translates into CASSGTQAGAYNEQFF.

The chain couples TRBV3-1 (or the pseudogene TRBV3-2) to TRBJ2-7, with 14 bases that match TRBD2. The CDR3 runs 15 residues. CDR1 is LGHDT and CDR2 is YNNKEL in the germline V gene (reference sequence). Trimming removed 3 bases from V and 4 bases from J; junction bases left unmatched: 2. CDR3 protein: CASSHWTSGRYEQYF. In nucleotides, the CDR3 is TGTGCCAGCAGCCATTGGACTAGCGGGAGGTACGAGCAGTACTTC.

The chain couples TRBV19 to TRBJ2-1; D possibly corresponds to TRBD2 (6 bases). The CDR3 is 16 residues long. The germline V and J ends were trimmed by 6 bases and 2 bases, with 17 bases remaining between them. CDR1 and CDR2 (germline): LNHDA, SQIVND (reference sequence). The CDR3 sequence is CASRAAGSSTYNEQFF. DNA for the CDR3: TGTGCCAGTAGAGCGGCGGGATCGAGCACCTACAATGAGCAGTTCTTC.

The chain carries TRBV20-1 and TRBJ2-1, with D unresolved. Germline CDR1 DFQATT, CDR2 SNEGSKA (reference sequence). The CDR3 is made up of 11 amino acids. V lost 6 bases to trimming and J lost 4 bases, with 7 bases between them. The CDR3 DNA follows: TGCAGTGCCAACCAGTACAATGAGCAGTTCTTC. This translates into CSANQYNEQFF.

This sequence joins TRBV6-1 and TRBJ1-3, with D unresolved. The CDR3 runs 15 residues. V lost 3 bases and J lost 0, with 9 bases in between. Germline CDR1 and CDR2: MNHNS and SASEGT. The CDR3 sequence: CASSEMRFSGNTIYF. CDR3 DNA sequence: TGTGCCAGCAGTGAGATGAGGTTCTCTGGAAACACCATATATTTT.

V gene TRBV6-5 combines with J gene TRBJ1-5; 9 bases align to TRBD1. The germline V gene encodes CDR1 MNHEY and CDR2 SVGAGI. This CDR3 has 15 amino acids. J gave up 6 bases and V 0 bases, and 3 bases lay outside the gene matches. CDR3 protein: CASSYSGTGIQPQHF. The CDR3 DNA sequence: TGTGCCAGCAGTTACTCCGGGACAGGGATTCAGCCCCAGCATTTT.

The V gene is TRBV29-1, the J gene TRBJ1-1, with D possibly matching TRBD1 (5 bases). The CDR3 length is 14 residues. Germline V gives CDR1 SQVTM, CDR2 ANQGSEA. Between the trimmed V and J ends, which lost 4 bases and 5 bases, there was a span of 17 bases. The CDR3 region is CSVGTPQGPTEAFF. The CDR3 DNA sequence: TGCAGCGTTGGTACCCCGCAGGGTCCGACTGAAGCTTTCTTT.

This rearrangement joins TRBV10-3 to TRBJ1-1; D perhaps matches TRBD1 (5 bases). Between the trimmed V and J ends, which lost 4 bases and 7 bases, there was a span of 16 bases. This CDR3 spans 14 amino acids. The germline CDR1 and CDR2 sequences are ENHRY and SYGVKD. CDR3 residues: CAISGDRASIEAFF. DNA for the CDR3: TGTGCCATCAGTGGGGACCGGGCCTCAATTGAAGCTTTCTTT.

The CDR3 nucleotides are TGTGCCAGCAGTTTTTTCCCCTTAGGAGGGAGGGGCACTGAAGCTTTCTTT. Translated: CASSFFPLGGRGTEAFF. The chain is built from TRBV27 and TRBJ1-1, with a weak D call TRBD1 (5 bases). Germline V gene data show CDR1 as MNHEY and CDR2 as SMNVEV (reference sequence). This CDR3 contains 17 residues. The ends were cut back, 3 bases at V and 4 bases at J, with 21 bases in the middle.

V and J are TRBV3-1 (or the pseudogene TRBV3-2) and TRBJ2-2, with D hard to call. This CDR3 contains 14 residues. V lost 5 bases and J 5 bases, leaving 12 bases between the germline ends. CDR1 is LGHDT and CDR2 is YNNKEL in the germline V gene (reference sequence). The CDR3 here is CASSYGRRTGELFF. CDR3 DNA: TGTGCCAGCAGCTACGGCCGCCGGACCGGGGAGCTGTTTTTT.

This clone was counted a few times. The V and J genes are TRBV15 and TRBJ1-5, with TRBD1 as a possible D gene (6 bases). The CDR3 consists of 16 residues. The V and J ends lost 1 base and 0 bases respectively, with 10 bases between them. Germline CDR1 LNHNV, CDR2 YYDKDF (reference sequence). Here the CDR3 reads CATSRAGALSNQPQHF. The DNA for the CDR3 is TGTGCCACCAGCAGAGCAGGGGCGCTTAGCAATCAGCCCCAGCATTTT.

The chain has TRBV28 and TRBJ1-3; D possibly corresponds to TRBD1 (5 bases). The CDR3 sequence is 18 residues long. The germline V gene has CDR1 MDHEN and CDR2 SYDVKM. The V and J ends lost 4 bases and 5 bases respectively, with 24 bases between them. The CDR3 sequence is CASSSLTQGTSLRNTIYF. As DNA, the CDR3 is TGTGCCAGCAGTTCCCTGACGCAGGGAACTTCCCTTCGAAACACCATATATTTT.

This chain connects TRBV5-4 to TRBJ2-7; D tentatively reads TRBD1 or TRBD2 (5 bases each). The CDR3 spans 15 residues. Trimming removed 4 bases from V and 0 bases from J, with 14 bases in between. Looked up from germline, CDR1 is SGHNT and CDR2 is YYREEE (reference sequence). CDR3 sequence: CASSKGTESSYEQYF. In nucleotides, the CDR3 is TGTGCCAGCAGCAAAGGGACGGAGAGCTCCTACGAGCAGTACTTC.

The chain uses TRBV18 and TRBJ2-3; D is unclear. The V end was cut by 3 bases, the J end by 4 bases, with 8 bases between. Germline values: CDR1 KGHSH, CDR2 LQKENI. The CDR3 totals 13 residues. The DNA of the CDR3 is TGTGCCAGCTCACCCTCTAACGCAGATACGCAGTATTTT. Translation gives CASSPSNADTQYF. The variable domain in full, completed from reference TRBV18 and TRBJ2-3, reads NAGVMQNPRHLVRRRGQEARLRCSPMKGHSHVYWYRQLPEEGLKFMVYLQKENIIDESGMPKERFSAEFPKEGPSILRIQQVVRGDSAAYFCASSPSNADTQYFGPGTRLTVL.

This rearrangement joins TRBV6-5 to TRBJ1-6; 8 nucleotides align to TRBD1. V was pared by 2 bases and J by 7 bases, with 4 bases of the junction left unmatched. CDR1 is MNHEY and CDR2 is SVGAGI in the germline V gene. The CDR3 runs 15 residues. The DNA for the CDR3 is TGTGCCAGCAGTTACCCGGACAGGGCAAATTCACCCCTCCACTTT. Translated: CASSYPDRANSPLHF.

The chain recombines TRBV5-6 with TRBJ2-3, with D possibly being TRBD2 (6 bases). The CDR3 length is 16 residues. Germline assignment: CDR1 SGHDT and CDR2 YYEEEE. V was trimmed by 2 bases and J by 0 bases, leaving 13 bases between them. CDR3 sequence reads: CASSFGGWGSTDTQYF. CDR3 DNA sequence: TGTGCCAGCAGCTTCGGGGGATGGGGGAGCACAGATACGCAGTATTTT.

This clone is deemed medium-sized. CDR3: CASSQEGTSSNQPQHF. The DNA of the CDR3 is TGTGCCAGCAGCCAAGAGGGAACCAGCAGCAATCAGCCCCAGCATTTT. The chain is built from TRBV3-1 (or the pseudogene TRBV3-2) and TRBJ1-5; D unresolved. Germline V gives CDR1 LGHDT, CDR2 YNNKEL (reference sequence). This CDR3 has 16 amino acids. V was trimmed by 0 bases and J by 1 base, leaving 10 bases between them.